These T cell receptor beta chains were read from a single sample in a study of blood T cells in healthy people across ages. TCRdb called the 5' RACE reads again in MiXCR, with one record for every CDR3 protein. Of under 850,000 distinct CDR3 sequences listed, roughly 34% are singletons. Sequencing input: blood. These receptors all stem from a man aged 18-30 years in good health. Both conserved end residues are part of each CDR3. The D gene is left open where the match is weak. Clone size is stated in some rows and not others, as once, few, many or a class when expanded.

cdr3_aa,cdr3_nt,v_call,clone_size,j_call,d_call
CASSIAVAYEQYF,TGTGCCAGTAGTATAGCTGTAGCCTACGAGCAGTACTTC,TRBV19,NA,TRBJ2-7,NA
CASSQVARTYLYEQYF,TGTGCCAGCAGCCAAGTGGCTAGGACCTATCTCTACGAGCAGTACTTC,TRBV3-1,NA,TRBJ2-7,NA
CASSKRTGFDGYTF,TGTGCCAGCAGCAAACGGACAGGGTTCGATGGCTACACCTTC,TRBV5-5,NA,TRBJ1-2,TRBD1
CSVRLGTGDTSPLHF,TGCAGCGTCCGATTGGGGACAGGGGATACTTCACCCCTCCACTTT,TRBV29-1,few,TRBJ1-6,TRBD1
CASSYAVRGDYNEQLF,TGTGCCAGCAGTTACGCCGTCCGGGGGGACTACAATGAGCAGTTATTC,TRBV6-2/TRBV6-3,NA,TRBJ2-1,TRBD2
CATSALFTDTQYF,TGTGCCACCAGTGCCCTCTTCACAGATACGCAGTATTTT,TRBV24-1,many,TRBJ2-3,NA
CASRASVRETQYF,TGTGCCAGCAGAGCCTCGGTCCGGGAGACCCAGTACTTC,TRBV6-6,few,TRBJ2-5,NA
CASSLKHEQYF,TGTGCCAGCAGCTTAAAACACGAGCAGTACTTC,TRBV7-2,NA,TRBJ2-7,NA
CASSLGTSGGLEQFF,TGTGCCAGCAGCCTCGGGACTAGCGGGGGGTTAGAGCAGTTCTTC,TRBV7-3,NA,TRBJ2-1,TRBD2
CASSQELGRRNEKLFF,TGCGCCAGCAGCCAAGAGTTGGGACGGAGGAATGAAAAACTGTTTTTT,TRBV4-1,NA,TRBJ1-4,NA
CASRPFKGLASDTQYF,TGTGCCAGCAGACCCTTCAAAGGACTAGCATCAGATACGCAGTATTTT,TRBV12-3/TRBV12-4,NA,TRBJ2-3,TRBD2
CASSTGQINQPQHF,TGCGCCAGCAGCACGGGACAAATCAATCAGCCCCAGCATTTT,TRBV5-1,few,TRBJ1-5,NA
CASSQKGGAGSTDTQYF,TGCGCCAGCAGCCAAAAAGGGGGGGCCGGTAGCACAGATACGCAGTATTTT,TRBV4-1,few,TRBJ2-3,NA
CASDRRNYGYTF,TGTGCCAGTGACAGGAGGAACTATGGCTACACCTTC,TRBV2,NA,TRBJ1-2,NA
CASSFRQDADTQYF,TGTGCCAGCAGCTTCCGACAGGACGCAGATACGCAGTATTTT,TRBV7-9,few,TRBJ2-3,NA
CASRNRETGFNEQFF,TGTGCCAGCAGAAATAGGGAAACCGGCTTCAATGAGCAGTTCTTC,TRBV12-3/TRBV12-4,once,TRBJ2-1,NA
CASSFSSGQETQYF,TGTGCCAGCAGCTTCTCGAGCGGACAAGAGACCCAGTACTTC,TRBV7-2,many,TRBJ2-5,NA
CASIKQGGKAGANVLTF,TGTGCCAGCATCAAGCAGGGGGGAAAGGCTGGGGCCAACGTCCTGACTTTC,TRBV7-2,once,TRBJ2-6,NA
CASSFPRGANEKLFF,TGTGCCAGCAGTTTCCCCCGGGGGGCTAATGAAAAACTGTTTTTT,TRBV12-3/TRBV12-4,few,TRBJ1-4,NA
CASSERTGGAGGSFEKLFF,TGTGCCAGCAGCGAAAGGACAGGGGGCGCAGGGGGAAGTTTTGAAAAACTGTTTTTT,TRBV6-1,NA,TRBJ1-4,TRBD1
CASSARRMNTEAFF,TGTGCCAGCAGCGCCCGACGGATGAACACTGAAGCTTTCTTT,TRBV7-9,few,TRBJ1-1,NA
CASSLVGFYNEQFF,TGTGCCAGCAGCTTAGTGGGGTTCTACAATGAGCAGTTCTTC,TRBV5-5,many,TRBJ2-1,NA
CASRDGQIQETQYF,TGTGCCAGCAGGGACGGACAGATTCAAGAGACCCAGTACTTC,TRBV6-6,NA,TRBJ2-5,NA
CASSLGQNGELFF,TGTGCCAGCAGCTTGGGACAGAACGGGGAGCTGTTTTTT,TRBV7-2,NA,TRBJ2-2,TRBD1
CASSPLTEPGAYEQYF,TGCGCCAGCAGCCCCCTCACTGAACCTGGGGCCTACGAGCAGTACTTC,TRBV5-1,few,TRBJ2-7,NA
CASRRTDPSEQYF,TGTGCCAGCAGAAGGACAGACCCCTCCGAGCAGTACTTC,TRBV5-6,NA,TRBJ2-7,NA
CASSSRQGAGEQYF,TGCGCCAGCAGCTCTAGACAGGGGGCGGGGGAGCAGTACTTC,TRBV5-1,NA,TRBJ2-7,TRBD1
CASSPHGGLNNEKLFF,TGTGCCAGCAGCCCCCACGGGGGGTTGAATAATGAAAAACTGTTTTTT,TRBV9,few,TRBJ1-4,NA
CASSFGVRGAANYGYTF,TGTGCCAGCAGCTTCGGGGTGAGGGGCGCAGCTAACTATGGCTACACCTTC,TRBV28,few,TRBJ1-2,NA
CASRGQWQYF,TGTGCCAGCAGGGGACAGTGGCAGTACTTC,TRBV2,once,TRBJ2-7,TRBD1
CASSSGTGDNEQFF,TGCGCCAGCAGCTCCGGGACAGGGGACAATGAGCAGTTCTTC,TRBV5-1,many,TRBJ2-1,TRBD1
CASSKGTGTGGSPLHF,TGTGCCAGCAGCAAGGGTACCGGGACAGGTGGTTCACCCCTCCACTTT,TRBV21-1,NA,TRBJ1-6,NA
CASSSLAGQPGFLSGANVLTF,TGTGCCAGCAGCTCCCTGGCGGGACAGCCTGGATTTCTCTCTGGGGCCAACGTCCTGACTTTC,TRBV11-1,NA,TRBJ2-6,NA
CASSPQGGPSYNEQFF,TGTGCCAGCAGCCCCCAGGGGGGGCCCTCTTACAATGAGCAGTTCTTC,TRBV7-2,few,TRBJ2-1,NA
CASSQSWTGGNEQFF,TGTGCCAGCAGCCAGTCCTGGACAGGCGGCAATGAGCAGTTCTTC,TRBV3-1,NA,TRBJ2-1,TRBD1
CASSQVIDRSWDEKLFF,TGTGCCAGCAGCCAAGTAATTGACCGTTCATGGGATGAAAAACTGTTTTTT,TRBV4-2,NA,TRBJ1-4,NA
CASRRLAGSTGAQYF,TGTGCCAGCAGACGACTAGCGGGAAGCACAGGTGCGCAGTATTTT,TRBV12-3/TRBV12-4,NA,TRBJ2-3,TRBD2
CASMTTNGQETQYF,TGCGCCAGCATGACGACTAACGGGCAAGAGACCCAGTACTTC,TRBV10-2,many,TRBJ2-5,NA
CASKGGYTF,TGTGCCAGCAAGGGAGGCTACACCTTC,TRBV2,few,TRBJ1-2,NA
CAGSLGHYGYTF,TGTGCCGGCAGCTTAGGTCACTATGGCTACACCTTC,TRBV7-9,NA,TRBJ1-2,NA
CASSLWGNERANTEAFF,TGCGCCAGCAGCTTGTGGGGAAACGAAAGGGCGAACACTGAAGCTTTCTTT,TRBV5-1,NA,TRBJ1-1,NA
CASSGGTRTDEQFF,TGCGCCAGCAGCGGAGGGACTCGGACTGATGAGCAGTTCTTC,TRBV4-1,NA,TRBJ2-1,NA
CASSQDLANRGAEAFF,TGCGCCAGCAGCCAAGATCTGGCAAACCGCGGGGCTGAAGCTTTCTTT,TRBV4-3,NA,TRBJ1-1,NA
CASRRQASSYEQYF,TGTGCCAGCAGGCGACAGGCGAGCTCCTACGAGCAGTACTTC,TRBV6-1,few,TRBJ2-7,NA
CASSFYQARDTQYF,TGCGCCAGCAGCTTTTACCAGGCAAGAGATACGCAGTATTTT,TRBV5-1,NA,TRBJ2-3,NA
CASSVAGGHNTDTQYF,TGTGCCAGCAGCGTAGCGGGGGGCCATAACACAGATACGCAGTATTTT,TRBV9,few,TRBJ2-3,NA
CASTGAQETQYF,TGTGCCAGCACGGGAGCTCAAGAGACCCAGTACTTC,TRBV6-6,NA,TRBJ2-5,NA
CSAREDPPTQYF,TGCAGTGCTAGAGAAGACCCTCCTACGCAGTATTTT,TRBV20-1,few,TRBJ2-3,NA
CASRHLRTGDPYGYTF,TGTGCCAGCAGGCATCTGAGGACAGGGGATCCCTATGGCTACACCTTC,TRBV12-3/TRBV12-4,few,TRBJ1-2,TRBD1
CASSSRVSEAFF,TGTGCCAGCAGCTCCAGGGTCTCTGAAGCTTTCTTT,TRBV5-6,NA,TRBJ1-1,NA
CASSPQTDTQYF,TGTGCCAGCAGCCCGCAGACAGATACGCAGTATTTT,TRBV7-9,few,TRBJ2-3,NA
CASSLYRWESNQPQHF,TGTGCCAGCAGCTTATATCGGTGGGAGAGCAATCAGCCCCAGCATTTT,TRBV7-6,few,TRBJ1-5,NA
CASSFGGTYNSPLHF,TGTGCCAGCAGTTTTGGGGGAACCTATAATTCACCCCTCCACTTT,TRBV12-3/TRBV12-4,NA,TRBJ1-6,NA
CASSMQRGRKEDTQYF,TGTGCCAGCAGCATGCAGCGGGGAAGGAAGGAAGATACGCAGTATTTT,TRBV7-2,NA,TRBJ2-3,TRBD2